This T cell receptor (beta chain) was observed in a study of blood T cell repertoires in COVID-19. The protocol was immunoSEQ multiplex PCR, while the TCRdb copy is restricted to in-frame clones and leaves out a portion. The table lists approximately 90,000 clones, around 86% of them singletons. V was clipped by 4 bases and J by 2 bases; unmatched bases: 3. This CDR3 contains 15 residues. Germline lookup yields CDR1 LGHDT and CDR2 YNNKEL (reference sequence). This rearrangement joins TRBV3-1 (or the pseudogene TRBV3-2) to TRBJ2-3; 10 bases map to TRBD2. The sequenced material came from peripheral blood. The sequence derives from a man in his 60s with acute or convalescent COVID-19. The CDR3 loop reads CASSRTSGLTDTQYF. The CDR3 DNA reads TGTGCCAGCAGCCGGACTAGCGGACTCACAGATACGCAGTATTTT.